The T cell receptor (beta chain) described here comes from a study of vaccination effects on CD4 cells after COVID-19 (dated by TCRdb to 2022 to 2024). As for the study more broadly: Each participant got two doses of an mRNA SARS-CoV-2 vaccine, either BNT162b2 or mRNA-1273. Pre-vaccine samples were collected from two convalescent patients 16 days and one week before the first dose, corresponding to 142 and 148 days after COVID-19 diagnosis. SARS-CoV-2 spike-specific CD4+ TCR repertoires from before and after mRNA vaccination were compared in COVID-19 convalescent patients and in infection-naive vaccine recipients. A total of some eleven COVID-19 convalescent patients and a few SARS-CoV-2-naive healthy vaccine recipients were included in the full study. In the study, cultures from other donors were sequenced using the Oncomine TCR Beta short-read assay on an Illumina iSeq 100. Overall study outcomes, separate from this receptor: Both infection-induced and vaccine-induced clones contracted markedly at late post-vaccination timepoints, which is consistent with waning T cell responses. In convalescent patients, the post-vaccine spike-reactive repertoire was composed mainly of new vaccine-induced clones that were largely distinct from infection-induced clones. Only a small number of convalescent patients were included, and no early post-infection timepoints were available, which limited the study.

The ViraFEST assay stimulated PBMC with viral peptide pools and then used TCR sequencing to identify antigen-specific CD4+ T cell clonotypes by expansion. After about 9 days of culture, CD4+ T cells were isolated with the EasySep CD4+ T cell isolation kit. Convalescent patients had PCR-confirmed SARS-CoV-2 infection between March and December 2020, before Alpha, Beta and Delta variants emerged in the United States. Roughly 1.9 million PBMC per well were cultured with 8.5 to 10 ug/ml peptides in IMDM containing roughly 5% human AB serum, approximately 9.1 IU/ml IL-2 and gentamicin. On days 3 and 7, half of the culture medium was replaced with fresh IL-2-containing medium. Unless noted otherwise, every peptide stimulation condition was grown in triplicate wells. Using Ficoll-Paque Plus gradient centrifugation, PBMC were separated from whole blood and then either used fresh or cryopreserved at -140C. The spike proteins of SARS-CoV-2 and of the common cold coronaviruses HCoV-NL63, HCoV-OC43 and HCoV-229E were spanned by overlapping peptide pools. The QIAamp micro DNA kit was used to extract genomic DNA from the cultured CD4+ T cells.

Details on this clone: The antigen this receptor binds is unknown. Base qualities are not at hand, and no much larger clone is one base apart.

The receptor library was made with the immunoSEQ multiplex PCR assay. DNA from the cultured, isolated CD4+ T cells was subjected to TCR beta CDR3 sequencing. In the original analysis: Non-productive TCR sequences were discarded, and reads were trimmed to the CDR3 region, with only CDR3s of 7 or more amino acids retained. The MANAFEST web app was used to identify antigen-specific clonotypes by comparing expansion in peptide wells with expansion in reference cultures. For clones to be considered positive, expansion at FDR<0.05 versus reference and all other wells, an odds ratio above 5, and a frequency above 0.1% in two replicate wells were required. Clonotypes significantly expanded in SARS-CoV-2 spike wells and in at least one common cold coronavirus spike condition were defined as cross-reactive. Using the stringdist R package, CDR3 similarity was measured by Levenshtein distance, and unrooted trees were constructed with ape in R 3.6.1. Held by TCRdb, this immuneACCESS table contains in-frame sequences only and omits some clones. Under half of the omission traces to an unresolved V gene where checked; the cause of the rest is unknown. V and J calls and clone size are those listed in that table; D and trimming were worked out from the DNA. Within this sample are 30,000 to 45,000 clones, with roughly 69% of them counted one time only. Of the sample, 15% to 20% is held by the ten largest clones.

Material: CD4+ T cells from PBMCs cultured with HCoV-NL63 spike peptides, obtained before COVID-19 vaccination. The cell subset or site tag for this specimen amounts to: HCoV-NL63 spike overlapping peptide pool stimulation. The origin of this receptor is a human donor who had a prior SARS-CoV-2 infection.

CDR3 reads: CASSLGHRYEQYF. The nucleotide sequence is TGTGCCAGCAGCTTAGGACACCGATACGAGCAGTACTTC. The sequence is built from TRBV11-1 and TRBJ2-7, with the D gene call left open. In the germline V gene (reference sequence), CDR1 corresponds to SGHAT and CDR2 to FQDESV. From the cysteine through the phenylalanine, the CDR3 covers 13 amino acids. Only the CDR3 DNA stays, 39 bases, in frame from base 1. V and J are truncated by 1 base and 4 bases respectively, leaving an intervening sequence of 8 bases.